This T cell receptor beta chain stems from a study of T cell responses to AZD1222 COVID-19 vaccine. Sequencing used immunoSEQ multiplex PCR; TCRdb keeps in-frame clones, though not all of them. Of about 150,000 clones in the sample, about 93% were seen once. The sequencing used peripheral blood, collected 28 days after the second AZD1222 dose. The clonotype was recovered from an adult who received the AZD1222 COVID-19 vaccine.

The CDR3 region is CASSPTGGANTEAFF. The CDR3 DNA reads TGTGCCAGCAGCCCTACGGGGGGGGCGAACACTGAAGCTTTCTTT. The gene calls are TRBV7-9 and TRBJ1-1, with D possibly being TRBD1 (6 bases). Germline V gene sequence: CDR1 SEHNR, CDR2 FQNEAQ (reference sequence). This CDR3 has 15 amino acids. Trimming removed 5 bases from V and 1 base from J, with 14 bases in between.